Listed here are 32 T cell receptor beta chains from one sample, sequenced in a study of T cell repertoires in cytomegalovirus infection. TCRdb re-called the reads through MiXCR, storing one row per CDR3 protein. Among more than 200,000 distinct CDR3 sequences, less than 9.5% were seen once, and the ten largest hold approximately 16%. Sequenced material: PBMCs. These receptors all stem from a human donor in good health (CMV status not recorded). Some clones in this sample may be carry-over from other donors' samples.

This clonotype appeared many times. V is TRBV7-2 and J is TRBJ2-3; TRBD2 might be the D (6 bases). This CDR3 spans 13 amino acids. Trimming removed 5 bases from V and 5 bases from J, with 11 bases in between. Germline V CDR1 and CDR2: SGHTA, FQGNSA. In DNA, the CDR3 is TGTGCCAGCAGCCATAGGAGGGTAGATACGCAGTATTTT. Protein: CASSHRRVDTQYF.

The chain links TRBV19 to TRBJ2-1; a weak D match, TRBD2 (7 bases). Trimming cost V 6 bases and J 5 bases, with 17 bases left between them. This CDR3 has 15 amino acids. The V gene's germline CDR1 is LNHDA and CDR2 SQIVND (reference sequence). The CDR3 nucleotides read TGTGCCAGTAGAGTAGGGGGGGGAGGGAACAATGAGCAGTTCTTC. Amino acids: CASRVGGGGNNEQFF.

CDR3 region: CSVGMRAVEAFF. DNA for the CDR3: TGCAGCGTGGGTATGAGGGCAGTTGAAGCTTTCTTT. The J gene is TRBJ1-1, the V gene TRBV29-1; D is unresolved. The ends were cut back, 6 bases at V and 7 bases at J, with 15 bases in the middle. Germline V gene sequence: CDR1 SQVTM, CDR2 ANQGSEA. This CDR3 contains 12 residues.

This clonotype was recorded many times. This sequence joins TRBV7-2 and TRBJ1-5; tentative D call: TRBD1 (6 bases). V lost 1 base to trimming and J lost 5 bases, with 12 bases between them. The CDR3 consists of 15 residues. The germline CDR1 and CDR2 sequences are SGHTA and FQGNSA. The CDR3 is CASSLETGTDQPQHF. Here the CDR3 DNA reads TGTGCCAGCAGCTTAGAAACAGGGACCGATCAGCCCCAGCATTTT. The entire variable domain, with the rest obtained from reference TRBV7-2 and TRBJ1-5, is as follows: GAGVSQSPSNKVTEKGKDVELRCDPISGHTALYWYRQSLGQGLEFLIYFQGNSAPDKSGLPSDRFSAERTGGSVSTLTIQRTQQEDSAVYLCASSLETGTDQPQHFGDGTRLSIL.

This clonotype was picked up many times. CDR3 sequence (DNA): TGTGCCAGCAGCTTCGCCAGACTAGCGGGGGGTTCCGGGGAGCTGTTTTTT. Protein: CASSFARLAGGSGELFF. The rearrangement links TRBV7-2 to TRBJ2-2, with TRBD2 matching over 13 bases. Germline V lookup: CDR1 SGHTA, CDR2 FQGNSA. The CDR3 runs to 17 residues. V was pared by 3 bases and J by 6 bases, with 7 bases of the junction left unmatched.

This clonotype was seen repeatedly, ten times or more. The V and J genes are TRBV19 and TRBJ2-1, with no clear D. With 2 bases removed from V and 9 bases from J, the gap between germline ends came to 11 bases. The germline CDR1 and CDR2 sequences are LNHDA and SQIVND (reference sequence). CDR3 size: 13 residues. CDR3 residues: CASSISPRGEQFF. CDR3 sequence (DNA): TGTGCCAGTAGTATATCCCCCCGCGGTGAGCAGTTCTTC.

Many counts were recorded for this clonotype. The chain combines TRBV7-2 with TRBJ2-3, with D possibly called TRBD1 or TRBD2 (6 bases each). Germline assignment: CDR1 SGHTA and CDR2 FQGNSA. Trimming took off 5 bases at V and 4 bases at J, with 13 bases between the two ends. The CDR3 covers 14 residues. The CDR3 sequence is CASSPQRGPDTQYF. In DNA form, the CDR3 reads TGTGCCAGCAGCCCCCAACGGGGGCCAGATACGCAGTATTTT. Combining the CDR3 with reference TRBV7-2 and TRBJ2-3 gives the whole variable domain GAGVSQSPSNKVTEKGKDVELRCDPISGHTALYWYRQSLGQGLEFLIYFQGNSAPDKSGLPSDRFSAERTGGSVSTLTIQRTQQEDSAVYLCASSPQRGPDTQYFGPGTRLTVL.

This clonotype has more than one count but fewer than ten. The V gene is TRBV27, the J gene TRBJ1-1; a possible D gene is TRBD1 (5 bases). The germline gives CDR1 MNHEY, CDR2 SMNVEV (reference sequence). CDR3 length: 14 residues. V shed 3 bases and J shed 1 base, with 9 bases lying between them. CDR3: CASSLSGWNTEAFF. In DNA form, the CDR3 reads TGTGCCAGCAGTTTGTCAGGGTGGAACACTGAAGCTTTCTTT.

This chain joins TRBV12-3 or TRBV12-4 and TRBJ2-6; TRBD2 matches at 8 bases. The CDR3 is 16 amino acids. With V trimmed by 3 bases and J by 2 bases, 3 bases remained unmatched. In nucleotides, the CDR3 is TGTGCCAGCAGTTTTTCGGGAGGGGCTGGGGCCAACGTCCTGACTTTC. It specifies CASSFSGGAGANVLTF.

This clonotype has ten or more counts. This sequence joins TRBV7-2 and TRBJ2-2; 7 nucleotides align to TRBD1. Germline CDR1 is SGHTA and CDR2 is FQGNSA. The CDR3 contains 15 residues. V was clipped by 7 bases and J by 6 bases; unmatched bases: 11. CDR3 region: CASTPLRGRAGELFF. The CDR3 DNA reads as TGTGCCAGCACCCCCTTAAGGGGGCGGGCCGGGGAGCTGTTTTTT.

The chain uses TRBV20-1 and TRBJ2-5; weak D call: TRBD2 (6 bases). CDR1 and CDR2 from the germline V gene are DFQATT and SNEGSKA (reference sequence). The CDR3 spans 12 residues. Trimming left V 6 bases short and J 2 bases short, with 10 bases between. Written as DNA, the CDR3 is TGCAGTGCGTGGGGGACTCAAGAGACCCAGTACTTC. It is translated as CSAWGTQETQYF.

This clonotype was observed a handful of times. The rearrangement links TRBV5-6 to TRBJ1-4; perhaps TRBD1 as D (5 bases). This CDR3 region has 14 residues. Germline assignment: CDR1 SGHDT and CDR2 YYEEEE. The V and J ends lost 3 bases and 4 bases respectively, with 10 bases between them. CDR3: CASSYGASNEKLFF. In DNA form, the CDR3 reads TGTGCCAGCAGCTACGGGGCAAGTAATGAAAAACTGTTTTTT.

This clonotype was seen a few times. The DNA of the CDR3 is TGCAGTGCTAGAGCCCCCTTGTATGCTGAGCAGTTCTTC. Its protein is CSARAPLYAEQFF. V is TRBV20-1 and J is TRBJ2-1; D remains unclear. Germline V gene lookup returns CDR1 DFQATT and CDR2 SNEGSKA (reference sequence). The CDR3 has 13 amino acids. Trimming left V 1 base short and J 9 bases short, with 13 bases between.

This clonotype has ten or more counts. The DNA of the CDR3 is TGTGCCAGCAGTTACTACGGGACAGTAGGCTCACCCCTCCACTTT. Translation gives CASSYYGTVGSPLHF. This chain links TRBV6-5 with TRBJ1-6, with 7 bases lining up with TRBD1. The CDR3 contains 15 residues. With V trimmed by 1 base and J by 10 bases, 7 bases remained unmatched. The germline V gene encodes CDR1 MNHEY and CDR2 SVGAGI.

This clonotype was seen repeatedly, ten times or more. The CDR3 sequence is CASSRTATGELFF. CDR3 DNA: TGTGCCAGCAGCAGAACAGCTACCGGGGAGCTGTTTTTT. V is TRBV7-2 and J is TRBJ2-2; D is unclear. The V end was cut by 5 bases, the J end by 5 bases, with 9 bases between. The CDR3 totals 13 residues. Germline V gene lookup returns CDR1 SGHTA and CDR2 FQGNSA.

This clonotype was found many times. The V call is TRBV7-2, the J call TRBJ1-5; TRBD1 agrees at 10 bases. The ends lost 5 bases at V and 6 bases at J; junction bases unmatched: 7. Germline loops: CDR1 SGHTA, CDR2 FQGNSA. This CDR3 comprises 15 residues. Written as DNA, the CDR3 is TGTGCCAGCAGCCCGCGACAGGGGGCGGGTCAGCCCCAGCATTTT. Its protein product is CASSPRQGAGQPQHF.

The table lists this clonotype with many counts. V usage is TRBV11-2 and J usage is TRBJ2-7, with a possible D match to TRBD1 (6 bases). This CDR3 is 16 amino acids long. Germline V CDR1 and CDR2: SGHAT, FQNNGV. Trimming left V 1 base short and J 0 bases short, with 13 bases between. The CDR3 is CASSLAGTLSSYEQYF. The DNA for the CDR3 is TGTGCCAGCAGCTTAGCTGGGACATTGAGCTCCTACGAGCAGTACTTC.

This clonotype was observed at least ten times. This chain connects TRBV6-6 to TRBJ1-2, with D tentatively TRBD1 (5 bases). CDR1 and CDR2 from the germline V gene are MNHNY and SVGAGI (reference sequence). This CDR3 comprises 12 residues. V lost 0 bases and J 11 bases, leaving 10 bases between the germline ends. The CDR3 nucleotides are TGTGCCAGCAGTTACTCCTCAGGGTCGTACACCTTC. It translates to CASSYSSGSYTF.

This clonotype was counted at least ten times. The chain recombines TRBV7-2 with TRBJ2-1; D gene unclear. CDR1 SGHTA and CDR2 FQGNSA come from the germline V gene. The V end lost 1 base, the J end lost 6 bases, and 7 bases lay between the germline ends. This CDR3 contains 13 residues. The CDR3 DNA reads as TGTGCCAGCAGCTTAGGGCTAGTCAATGAGCAGTTCTTC. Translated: CASSLGLVNEQFF.

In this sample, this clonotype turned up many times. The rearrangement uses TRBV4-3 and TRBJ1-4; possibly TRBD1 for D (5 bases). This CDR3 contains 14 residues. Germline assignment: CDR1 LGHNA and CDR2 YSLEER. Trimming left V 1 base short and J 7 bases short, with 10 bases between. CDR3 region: CASSQGQHFEKLFF. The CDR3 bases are TGCGCCAGCAGCCAAGGACAGCACTTTGAAAAACTGTTTTTT.

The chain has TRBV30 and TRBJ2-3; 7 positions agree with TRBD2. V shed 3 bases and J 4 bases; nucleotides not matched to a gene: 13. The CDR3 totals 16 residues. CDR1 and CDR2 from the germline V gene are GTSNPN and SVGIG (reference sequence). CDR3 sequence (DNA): TGTGCCTGGAGCGGAGCGGGACGCGAACATCCAGATACGCAGTATTTT. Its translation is CAWSGAGREHPDTQYF.

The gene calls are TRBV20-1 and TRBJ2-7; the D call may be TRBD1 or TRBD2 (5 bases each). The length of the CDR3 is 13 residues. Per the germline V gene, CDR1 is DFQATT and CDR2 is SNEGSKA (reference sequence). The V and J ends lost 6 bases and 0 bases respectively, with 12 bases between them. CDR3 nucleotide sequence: TGCAGTGCCCCGGGACCTCTCTCCTACGAGCAGTACTTC. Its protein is CSAPGPLSYEQYF.

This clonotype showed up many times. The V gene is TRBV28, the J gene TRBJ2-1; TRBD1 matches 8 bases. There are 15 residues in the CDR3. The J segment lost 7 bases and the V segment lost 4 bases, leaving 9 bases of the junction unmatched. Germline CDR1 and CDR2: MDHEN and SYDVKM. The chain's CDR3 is CASSSRQGHWNEQFF. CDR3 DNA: TGTGCCAGCAGTTCGCGACAGGGGCATTGGAATGAGCAGTTCTTC.

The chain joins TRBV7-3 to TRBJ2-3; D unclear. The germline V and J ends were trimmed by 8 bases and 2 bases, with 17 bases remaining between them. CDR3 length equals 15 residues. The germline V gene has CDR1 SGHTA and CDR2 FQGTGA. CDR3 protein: CASALNFQTTDTQYF. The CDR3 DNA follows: TGTGCCAGCGCTCTAAACTTTCAAACCACAGATACGCAGTATTTT.

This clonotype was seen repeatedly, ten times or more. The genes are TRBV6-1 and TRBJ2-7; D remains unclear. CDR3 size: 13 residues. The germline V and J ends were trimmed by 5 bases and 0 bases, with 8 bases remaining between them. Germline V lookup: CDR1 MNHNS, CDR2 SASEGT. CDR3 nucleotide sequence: TGTGCCAGCAGTAAGGAGAACTCCTACGAGCAGTACTTC. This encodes CASSKENSYEQYF.

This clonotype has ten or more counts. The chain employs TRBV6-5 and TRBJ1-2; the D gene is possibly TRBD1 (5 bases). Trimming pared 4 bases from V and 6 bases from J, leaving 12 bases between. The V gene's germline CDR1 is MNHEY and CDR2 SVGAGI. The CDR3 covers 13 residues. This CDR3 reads CASSLMQGDGYTF. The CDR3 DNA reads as TGTGCCAGCAGTTTGATGCAGGGAGATGGCTACACCTTC.

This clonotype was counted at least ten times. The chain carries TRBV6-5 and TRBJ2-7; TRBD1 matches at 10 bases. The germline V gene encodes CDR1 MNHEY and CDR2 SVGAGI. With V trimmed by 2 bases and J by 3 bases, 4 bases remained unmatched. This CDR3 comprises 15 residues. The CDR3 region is CASSYTGTGDYEQYF. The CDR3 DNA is TGTGCCAGCAGTTACACCGGGACAGGGGACTACGAGCAGTACTTC.

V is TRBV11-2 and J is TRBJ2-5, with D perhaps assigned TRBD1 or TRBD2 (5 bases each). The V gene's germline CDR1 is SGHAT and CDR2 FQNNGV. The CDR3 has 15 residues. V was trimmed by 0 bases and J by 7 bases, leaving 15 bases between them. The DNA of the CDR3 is TGTGCCAGCAGCTTAGATCGGGGCAGGGCGGGGACCCAGTACTTC. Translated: CASSLDRGRAGTQYF.

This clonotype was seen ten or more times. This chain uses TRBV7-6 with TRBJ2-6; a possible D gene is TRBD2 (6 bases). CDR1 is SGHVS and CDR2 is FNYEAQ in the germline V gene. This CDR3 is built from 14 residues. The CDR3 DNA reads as TGTGCTACGGGAGCGGGCTCTGGGGCCAACGTCCTGACTTTC. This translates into CATGAGSGANVLTF. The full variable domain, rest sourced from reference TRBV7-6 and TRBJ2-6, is GAGVSQSPRYKVTKRGQDVALRCDPISGHVSLYWYRQALGQGPEFLTYFNYEAQQDKSGLPNDRFSAERPEGSISTLTIQRTEQRDSAMYRCATGAGSGANVLTFGAGSRLTVL.

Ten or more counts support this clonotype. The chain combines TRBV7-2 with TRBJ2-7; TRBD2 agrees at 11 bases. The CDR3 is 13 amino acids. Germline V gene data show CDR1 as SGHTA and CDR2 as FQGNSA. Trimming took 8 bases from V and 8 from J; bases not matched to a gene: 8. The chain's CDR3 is CASALAGEGKQYF. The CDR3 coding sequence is TGTGCCAGCGCACTAGCGGGAGAGGGAAAGCAGTACTTC.

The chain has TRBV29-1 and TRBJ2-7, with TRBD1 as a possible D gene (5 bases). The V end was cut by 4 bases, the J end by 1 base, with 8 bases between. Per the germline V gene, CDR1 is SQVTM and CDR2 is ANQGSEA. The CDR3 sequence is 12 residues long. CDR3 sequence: CSVGQGSYEQYF. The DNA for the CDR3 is TGCAGCGTTGGTCAGGGTTCCTACGAGCAGTACTTC.

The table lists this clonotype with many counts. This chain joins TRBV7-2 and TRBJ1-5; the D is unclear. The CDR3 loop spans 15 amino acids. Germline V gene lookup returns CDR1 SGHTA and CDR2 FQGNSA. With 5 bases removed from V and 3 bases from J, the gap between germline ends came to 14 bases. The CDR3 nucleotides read TGTGCCAGCAGCGCCCGTGCCAGGTCCAATCAGCCCCAGCATTTT. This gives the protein CASSARARSNQPQHF.